These 20 T cell receptor beta chains were all obtained from the same sample, sequenced in a study of shared clonotypes between healthy human individuals. Selected positively for CCR7 and CD45RO-negative, naive CD8 cells excluded terminally differentiated effector memory CD45RA+ cells. TCRdb keeps only in-frame clones here, not all; method: immunoSEQ multiplex PCR. The data contain hundreds of thousands of clones, nearly 97% of them singletons. Specimen: naive CD8+ T cells sorted from blood. These TCRs come from a woman aged 25 to 45 in good health.

The V call is TRBV19, the J call TRBJ2-3; D gene unclear. The CDR3 covers 13 residues. The germline gives CDR1 LNHDA, CDR2 SQIVND (reference sequence). V gave up 5 bases and J gave up 2 bases, with 8 bases separating them. CDR3 DNA: TGTGCCAGTAGTTCGCATATCACAGATACGCAGTATTTT. Translated, it gives CASSSHITDTQYF.

The V call is TRBV27, the J call TRBJ2-6; D is undetermined. CDR1 and CDR2 (germline): MNHEY, SMNVEV (reference sequence). Deletions cut 2 bases from V and 2 bases from J, with 10 bases between. The CDR3 consists of 16 residues. The CDR3 here is CASSLTLITGANVLTF. The DNA for the CDR3 is TGTGCCAGCAGTTTAACCCTCATAACTGGGGCCAACGTCCTGACTTTC.

About this clone: Other DNA sequences in this specimen translate into the identical CDR3. The chain employs TRBV29-1 and TRBJ2-7; 7 bases map to TRBD1. This CDR3 has 12 residues. Trimming at V came to 7 bases and at J to 2 bases, leaving 5 bases not matched to a gene. The germline gives CDR1 SQVTM, CDR2 ANQGSEA. CDR3 sequence (DNA): TGCAGCGCAAGGGACAGCACCTACGAGCAGTACTTC. Encoded protein: CSARDSTYEQYF.

This clone was seen a single time. This chain uses TRBV21-1 with TRBJ2-3; the table's TRBD2 call for D was not verified on the DNA. TRBV21-1 is reported as a pseudogene. The CDR3 has 24 amino acids. The CDR3 sequence is CASSNLHRRTSGRAPPLRTDTQYF. Here the CDR3 DNA reads TGTGCCAGCAGCAACTTACACCGCAGGACTAGCGGGAGGGCGCCACCCCTCCGCACAGATACGCAGTATTTT.

V is TRBV27 and J is TRBJ1-1; TRBD1 agrees at 7 bases. V shed 9 bases and J 4 bases; nucleotides not matched to a gene: 5. The CDR3 has 12 residues. Germline-derived CDR1 and CDR2 are MNHEY and SMNVEV (reference sequence). The CDR3 DNA sequence: TGTGCCAGTTATACAGGGGCCACTGAAGCTTTCTTT. Its translation is CASYTGATEAFF.

The V call is TRBV2, the J call TRBJ1-5, with TRBD1 as a possible D gene (6 bases). The CDR3 length is 17 residues. The germline V gene has CDR1 SNHLY and CDR2 FYNNEI. V lost 2 bases and J lost 0, with 14 bases in between. CDR3 nucleotides: TGTGCCAGCAGTGAAACGGCGGGACACTATAGCAATCAGCCCCAGCATTTT. Protein sequence: CASSETAGHYSNQPQHF.

This sequence joins TRBV14 and TRBJ1-1, with 7 bases lining up with TRBD1. The CDR3 length is 15 residues. Germline assignment: CDR1 SGHDN and CDR2 FVKESK. Germline trimming cut 6 bases from V and 0 bases from J; bases unmatched to any gene: 7. CDR3 loop: CASRWTGDLNTEAFF. The CDR3 region has the DNA TGTGCCAGCAGGTGGACAGGTGACTTGAACACTGAAGCTTTCTTT.

This clone was seen a few times. The chain has TRBV15 and TRBJ2-1; D not resolved. V lost 5 bases to trimming and J lost 0 bases, with 11 bases between them. Germline V lookup: CDR1 LNHNV, CDR2 YYDKDF (reference sequence). The CDR3 spans 15 residues. The CDR3 reads CATSYGRDSYNEQFF. CDR3 bases: TGTGCCACCAGCTACGGGCGCGACTCCTACAATGAGCAGTTCTTC. Drawing the rest from reference TRBV15 and TRBJ2-1, the complete variable domain is DAMVIQNPRYQVTQFGKPVTLSCSQTLNHNVMYWYQQKSSQAPKLLFHYYDKDFNNEADTPDNFQSRRPNTSFCFLDIRSPGLGDTAMYLCATSYGRDSYNEQFFGPGTRLTVL.

The chain combines TRBV4-1 with TRBJ1-6; a possible D gene is TRBD1 (5 bases). Trimming took 1 base from V and 10 from J, leaving 14 bases between them. Germline CDR1 is MGHRA and CDR2 is YSYEKL. This CDR3 contains 15 residues. CDR3 nucleotides: TGCGCCAGCAGCCAAGGGATGGGGGTCTGGTCACCCCTCCACTTT. As protein: CASSQGMGVWSPLHF.

The chain links TRBV7-8 to TRBJ2-7, with 9 bases aligning to TRBD1. The junction had 6 bases not matched to a gene; V was cut back by 4 bases and J by 2 bases. Looked up from germline, CDR1 is SGHVS and CDR2 is FQNEAQ. CDR3 length: 15 residues. CDR3 bases: TGTGCCAGCAGCTACGGACAGGGGCTAACCTACGAGCAGTACTTC. Its protein product is CASSYGQGLTYEQYF.

This sequence joins TRBV4-1 and TRBJ2-5, with a tentative D call TRBD1 (5 bases). The better agreement between TRBJ2-7 and the DNA end casts doubt on the J call. Germline V gene sequence: CDR1 MGHRA, CDR2 YSYEKL. The CDR3 length is 14 residues. CDR3 region: CASSHRSGADEQYF. In nucleotides, the CDR3 is TGCGCCAGCAGCCATCGATCTGGGGCGGACGAGCAGTACTTC.

The rearrangement joins TRBV7-9 to TRBJ2-3; no reliable D call. Trimming cost V 2 bases and J 1 base, with 7 bases left between them. In germline, CDR1 is SEHNR, CDR2 FQNEAQ (reference sequence). This CDR3 is 14 amino acids long. The CDR3 here is CASSLSFGTDTQYF. CDR3 in DNA: TGTGCCAGCAGCTTAAGCTTTGGCACAGATACGCAGTATTTT.

This chain connects TRBV9 to TRBJ2-3; TRBD2 matches 9 bases. After removal of 4 bases from V and 1 base from J, the junction contained 4 bases not matched to a gene. Germline CDR1 SGDLS, CDR2 YYNGEE. There are 15 residues in the CDR3. CDR3 loop: CASSPRTSGTDTQYF. The CDR3 DNA reads TGTGCCAGCAGCCCTCGGACTAGCGGCACAGATACGCAGTATTTT.

V gene TRBV6-1 combines with J gene TRBJ2-7; the match to TRBD2 covers 8 bases. The CDR3 has 15 residues. CDR1 is MNHNS and CDR2 is SASEGT in the germline V gene. With 2 bases clipped from V and 2 bases from J, the junction kept 5 bases outside the gene matches. In DNA form, the CDR3 reads TGTGCCAGCAGTGAATTCAGGACTAGCCCCTACGAGCAGTACTTC. It translates to CASSEFRTSPYEQYF.

V usage is TRBV28 and J usage is TRBJ1-1; 9 bases align to TRBD1. Germline V gene sequence: CDR1 MDHEN, CDR2 SYDVKM. CDR3 size: 11 residues. Trimming cost V 8 bases and J 11 bases; bases outside gene matches: 6. CDR3 DNA: TGTGCCAGCGGGACAGGGCCTCCCGCTTTCTTT. This translates into CASGTGPPAFF.

The V and J genes are TRBV7-2 and TRBJ2-1, with 7 bases lining up with TRBD2. The V segment lost 8 bases and the J segment 0 bases; nucleotides outside the gene matches: 4. CDR3 size: 14 residues. CDR1 and CDR2 from the germline V gene are SGHTA and FQGNSA. The CDR3 DNA reads TGTGCCAGCCCGGGGGGTGGCTCCTACAATGAGCAGTTCTTC. This codes for CASPGGGSYNEQFF.

V gene TRBV2 combines with J gene TRBJ2-7; 16 bases align to TRBD2. Trimming at V came to 6 bases and at J to 2 bases, leaving 4 bases not matched to a gene. The CDR3 consists of 16 residues. CDR1 and CDR2 (germline): SNHLY, FYNNEI. DNA of the CDR3: TGTGCCAGCAGGGCCGGGACTAGCGGGAGGGCCTACGAGCAGTACTTC. Translating gives CASRAGTSGRAYEQYF.

The chain joins TRBV11-2 to TRBJ2-3; D unclear. V was pared by 3 bases and J by 2 bases, with 3 bases between. The germline V gene encodes CDR1 SGHAT and CDR2 FQNNGV. The CDR3 contains 12 residues. The CDR3 reads CASSFHTDTQYF. In nucleotides, the CDR3 is TGTGCCAGCAGCTTTCACACAGATACGCAGTATTTT.

CDR3 region: CASSLSGTGWGSYEQYF. The DNA for the CDR3 is TGTGCCAGCAGTTTATCGGGGACAGGCTGGGGCTCCTACGAGCAGTACTTC. The V gene is TRBV27, the J gene TRBJ2-7, with 8 nucleotides matching TRBD1. The CDR3 has 17 amino acids. Per the germline V gene, CDR1 is MNHEY and CDR2 is SMNVEV (reference sequence). Trimming took 0 bases from V and 0 from J; bases not matched to a gene: 7.

The rearrangement links TRBV10-2 to TRBJ2-2; D call uncertain. V lost 5 bases and J lost 5, with 12 bases in between. The CDR3 has 14 amino acids. Germline CDR1 is WSHSY and CDR2 is SAAADI. The CDR3 spells CASSPSRSTGELFF. The CDR3 DNA is TGCGCCAGCAGTCCTAGTAGGTCTACCGGGGAGCTGTTTTTT.